Shown below are 15 T cell receptor beta chains from a single sample sequenced in a study of cytomegalovirus exposure and HLA in healthy donors. Libraries were prepared by immunoSEQ multiplex PCR; TCRdb keeps only in-frame clonotypes and omits some of them. The sample consists of about 160,000 clones, 65% to 90% of them appearing once. The sequenced sample consisted of PBMCs. These TCRs come from a young woman in good health and CMV-seronegative.

The V and J genes are TRBV5-5 and TRBJ1-1, with 10 bases fitting TRBD1. This CDR3 comprises 15 residues. Trimming removed 1 base from V and 6 bases from J; junction bases left unmatched: 6. In germline, CDR1 is SGHKS, CDR2 YYEKEE (reference sequence). The CDR3 sequence is CASSLTGTGAAEAFF. In nucleotides, the CDR3 is TGTGCCAGCAGCTTGACGGGGACAGGGGCGGCTGAAGCTTTCTTT.

This clone has a handful of counts. Other DNA sequences from this sample encode an identical CDR3 as well. The chain has TRBV18 and TRBJ1-2; 7 bases line up with TRBD1. Trimming removed 3 bases from V and 3 bases from J; junction bases left unmatched: 1. This CDR3 contains 13 residues. Germline-derived CDR1 and CDR2 are KGHSH and LQKENI. The CDR3 loop reads CASSPDRDYGYTF. The DNA for the CDR3 is TGTGCCAGCTCACCCGACAGGGACTATGGCTACACCTTC.

V usage is TRBV27 and J usage is TRBJ1-1; 7 nucleotides agree with TRBD1. CDR1 MNHEY and CDR2 SMNVEV come from the germline V gene (reference sequence). After removal of 2 bases from V and 3 bases from J, the junction contained 12 bases not matched to a gene. The CDR3 has 17 residues. The CDR3 DNA sequence: TGTGCCAGCAGTTTAATAGGGGCGGGACAGAAGGACACTGAAGCTTTCTTT. Amino acid sequence: CASSLIGAGQKDTEAFF.

The sample holds many counts of this clone. The V and J genes are TRBV27 and TRBJ2-1; 10 nucleotides line up with TRBD1. The CDR3 totals 20 residues. From germline, CDR1 is MNHEY and CDR2 SMNVEV (reference sequence). Trimming at V came to 6 bases and at J to 6 bases, leaving 23 bases not matched to a gene. The CDR3 bases are TGTGCCAGCAGCCCGATCGTTCGGAGGGCCGGGACAGGGGAAAGCAATGAGCAGTTCTTC. Protein sequence: CASSPIVRRAGTGESNEQFF.

This chain uses TRBV9 with TRBJ2-2; 9 nucleotides match TRBD1. Germline V gives CDR1 SGDLS, CDR2 YYNGEE. V lost 3 bases and J lost 3; bases outside the gene matches: 6. The length of the CDR3 is 16 residues. The CDR3 protein is CASSGRTGGHTGELFF. The CDR3 nucleotides read TGTGCCAGCAGCGGGCGAACAGGGGGCCACACCGGGGAGCTGTTTTTT.

The V and J genes are TRBV7-9 and TRBJ1-2, with unresolved D. Germline-derived CDR1 and CDR2 are SEHNR and FQNEAQ (reference sequence). This CDR3 spans 14 amino acids. V was pared by 2 bases and J by 3 bases, with 10 bases between. Here the CDR3 reads CASSLSPDYYGYTF. The CDR3 DNA reads as TGTGCCAGCAGCTTATCTCCCGACTACTATGGCTACACCTTC.

This chain uses TRBV9 with TRBJ1-2; D remains unclear. The CDR3 runs 13 residues. Trimming took off 6 bases at V and 3 bases at J, with 12 bases between the two ends. Germline CDR1 is SGDLS and CDR2 is YYNGEE. CDR3 DNA sequence: TGTGCCAGCACCTCCCCGGGATACTATGGCTACACCTTC. This translates into CASTSPGYYGYTF.

J is TRBJ2-7 and V is TRBV7-9, with TRBD1 matching 10 bases. V lost 5 bases, J lost 5 bases, and 6 bases stayed unmatched. The germline V gene has CDR1 SEHNR and CDR2 FQNEAQ (reference sequence). The CDR3 extends over 14 amino acids. The CDR3 protein is CASSPRQGAHEQYF. The CDR3 DNA reads TGTGCCAGCAGCCCCCGACAGGGGGCCCACGAGCAGTACTTC. Full variable domain (missing parts from reference TRBV7-9 and TRBJ2-7): DTGVSQNPRHKITKRGQNVTFRCDPISEHNRLYWYRQTLGQGPEFLTYFQNEAQLEKSRLLSDRFSAERPKGSFSTLEIQRTEQGDSAMYLCASSPRQGAHEQYFGPGTRLTVT.

The genes are TRBV27 and TRBJ1-5; D is perhaps TRBD1 (6 bases). Germline CDR1 reads MNHEY; CDR2 reads SMNVEV (reference sequence). The V and J ends lost 3 bases and 4 bases respectively, with 19 bases between them. This CDR3 is 17 amino acids long. This chain's CDR3 is CASSLGQGKMANQPQHF. In DNA, the CDR3 is TGTGCCAGCAGTTTGGGGCAGGGGAAGATGGCTAATCAGCCCCAGCATTTT.

This clone appeared once. V is TRBV5-1 and J is TRBJ2-1; perhaps TRBD2 as D (6 bases). This CDR3 is built from 16 residues. The V gene lost 1 base and the J gene lost 0 bases, with 11 bases spanning the gap. Germline V gene data show CDR1 as SGHRS and CDR2 as YFSETQ. The CDR3 bases are TGCGCCAGCAGCTTGTCGGGACTCCTCTCCTACAATGAGCAGTTCTTC. It translates to CASSLSGLLSYNEQFF.

V is TRBV30 and J is TRBJ2-5, with 8 bases identical to TRBD1. This CDR3 has 18 residues. In germline, CDR1 is GTSNPN, CDR2 SVGIG (reference sequence). J gave up 2 bases and V 3 bases, and 17 bases lay outside the gene matches. The CDR3 reads CAWRAGGLLRSIQETQYF. For the CDR3, the DNA is TGTGCCTGGAGAGCAGGGGGCTTGCTACGATCTATTCAAGAGACCCAGTACTTC.

The J gene is TRBJ2-3, the V gene TRBV5-4; 7 bases fit TRBD1. J lost 3 bases, V lost 3 bases, and 16 bases had no gene match. Germline V gene data show CDR1 as SGHNT and CDR2 as YYREEE (reference sequence). This CDR3 region has 18 residues. The CDR3 sequence: CASSSTSTGTAYTDTQYF. CDR3 DNA sequence: TGTGCCAGCAGCTCCACATCTACCGGGACAGCCTATACAGATACGCAGTATTTT. The full variable domain, rest sourced from reference TRBV5-4 and TRBJ2-3, is ETGVTQSPTHLIKTRGQQVTLRCSSQSGHNTVSWYQQALGQGPQFIFQYYREEENGRGNFPPRFSGLQFPNYSSELNVNALELDDSALYLCASSSTSTGTAYTDTQYFGPGTRLTVL.

J is TRBJ2-5 and V is TRBV14; 14 bases agree with TRBD2. From germline, CDR1 is SGHDN and CDR2 FVKESK. The CDR3 contains 16 residues. With 3 bases clipped from V and 4 bases from J, the junction kept 4 bases outside the gene matches. The CDR3 DNA sequence: TGTGCCAGCAGCCACGGGACTAGCGGGAGAAGAGAGACCCAGTACTTC. Its translation is CASSHGTSGRRETQYF.

The chain couples TRBV7-9 to TRBJ2-5; 7 nucleotides align to TRBD1. CDR3 length equals 15 residues. V was pared by 2 bases and J by 2 bases, with 5 bases of the junction left unmatched. Germline values: CDR1 SEHNR, CDR2 FQNEAQ (reference sequence). CDR3 bases: TGTGCCAGCAGCTTAAGAGGCAGGGGGCAAGAGACCCAGTACTTC. As protein: CASSLRGRGQETQYF.

V and J are TRBV29-1 and TRBJ2-5, with 9 bases fitting TRBD1. The CDR3 consists of 13 residues. V trimming: 6 bases; J trimming: 2 bases; junction bases outside the gene matches: 4. Per the germline V gene, CDR1 is SQVTM and CDR2 is ANQGSEA. The CDR3 DNA follows: TGCAGCGTCCCGACAGGGGGTCAAGAGACCCAGTACTTC. It translates to CSVPTGGQETQYF.